What follows is one T cell receptor beta chain and its context. Its antigen is not known. Preparing the TCRbeta library involved the use of unique molecular identifiers. One entry per CDR3 protein results from TCRdb running MiXCR on the PCR reads. The sample consists of around 450,000 distinct CDR3 sequences, roughly 15% of them appearing once. The sample comes from a study of T-cell reconstitution after alpha-beta-depleted transplantation in children. Study-level results: T-cell counts and diversity at one year following transplant were attributed mainly to newly produced T cells. Several hundred expanded graft clones reportedly were the source of alpha-beta T cells about two months after transplant.

Trimming removed 6 bases from V and 3 bases from J; junction bases left unmatched: 7. Germline V gene sequence: CDR1 SEHNR, CDR2 FQNEAQ (reference sequence). The CDR3 contains 14 residues. This TCR derives from a boy under three years old who had a stem cell transplant for Wiskott-Aldrich syndrome, so the T cells may come from the graft donor. The sequenced sample was PBMCs, mostly from graft donor cells, obtained 360 days after TCRalphabeta/CD19-depleted stem cell transplant. The gene calls are TRBV7-9 and TRBJ1-2, with 7 nucleotides matching TRBD1. Here the CDR3 DNA reads TGTGCCAGCAGTTTCACAGGGGTAGACTATGGCTACACCTTC. Its protein product is CASSFTGVDYGYTF. The whole variable domain, remainder taken from reference TRBV7-9 and TRBJ1-2, is DTGVSQNPRHKITKRGQNVTFRCDPISEHNRLYWYRQTLGQGPEFLTYFQNEAQLEKSRLLSDRFSAERPKGSFSTLEIQRTEQGDSAMYLCASSFTGVDYGYTFGSGTRLTVV.